This entry lists 30 T cell receptor beta chains sequenced from one sample in a study of blood T cell repertoires in COVID-19 (TCRdb year 2020). To prepare the library, the immunoSEQ multiplex PCR assay was applied. TCRdb took over this immuneACCESS table, retaining in-frame rearrangements with V and J assigned. Such tables are incomplete; in checked studies, under half of the missing clones stem from an unresolved V gene, and the remainder is unexplained. In this sample the table shows approximately 79,000 clones, approximately 80% of which occur a single time. 20% to 25% of the sample comes from the top ten. The sample consisted of peripheral blood. The receptors come from a woman aged 45-60 years with acute or convalescent COVID-19.

V gene TRBV10-3 combines with J gene TRBJ1-2; TRBD1 matches at 8 bases. The CDR3 sequence is 13 residues long. After removal of 7 bases from V and 3 bases from J, the junction contained 4 bases not matched to a gene. The germline V gene encodes CDR1 ENHRY and CDR2 SYGVKD. The CDR3 coding sequence is TGTGCCATCACGCAGGGGGCGGACTATGGCTACACCTTC. Amino acids: CAITQGADYGYTF.

This clone was seen a few times. V and J are TRBV29-1 and TRBJ1-2, with a weak D call TRBD1 (5 bases). CDR3 length: 12 amino acids. Trimming took 8 bases from V and 1 from J, leaving 11 bases between them. Per germline, CDR1 SQVTM and CDR2 ANQGSEA. The DNA of the CDR3 is TGCAGCCACCAAGACAGTAACTATGGCTACACCTTC. The encoded protein is CSHQDSNYGYTF.

The chain employs TRBV2 and TRBJ2-7; 10 bases map to TRBD1. The CDR3 is made up of 18 amino acids. Germline assignment: CDR1 SNHLY and CDR2 FYNNEI. The CDR3 nucleotides are TGTGTCTGCCAGCAGCTTTCCGCCCGAGGGACAGGGGCCTACGAGCAGTACTTC. It encodes CVCQQLSARGTGAYEQYF.

V and J are TRBV28 and TRBJ1-3; D is unresolved. V was clipped by 6 bases and J by 0 bases, with 9 bases between them. The CDR3 is made up of 14 amino acids. Germline CDR1 and CDR2: MDHEN and SYDVKM. This CDR3 is CASRSPSSGNTIYF. Here the CDR3 DNA reads TGTGCCAGCAGAAGTCCGAGCTCTGGAAACACCATATATTTT. Filled out from reference TRBV28 and TRBJ1-3, the complete variable domain reads DVKVTQSSRYLVKRTGEKVFLECVQDMDHENMFWYRQDPGLGLRLIYFSYDVKMKEKGDIPEGYSVSREKKERFSLILESASTNQTSMYLCASRSPSSGNTIYFGEGSWLTVV.

The chain couples TRBV12-3 or TRBV12-4 to TRBJ1-1; D gene uncertain. The CDR3 is 13 residues long. With 7 bases removed from V and 6 bases from J, the gap between germline ends came to 15 bases. As DNA, the CDR3 is TGTGCCAGCAAAACCGGTTGGAGAGCTGAAGCTTTCTTT. This codes for CASKTGWRAEAFF.

In its sample, this clone was seen many times. The V call is TRBV5-1, the J call TRBJ2-7; TRBD1 aligns across 11 bases. The junction had 2 bases not matched to a gene; V was cut back by 0 bases and J by 3 bases. CDR1 is SGHRS and CDR2 is YFSETQ in the germline V gene. CDR3 length: 15 amino acids. CDR3 sequence reads: CASSLGTGGLYEQYF. CDR3 sequence (DNA): TGCGCCAGCAGCTTGGGGACAGGGGGCCTCTACGAGCAGTACTTC.

The chain combines TRBV11-2 with TRBJ1-4; D unclear. V lost 6 bases and J 6 bases, leaving 20 bases between the germline ends. Germline V gives CDR1 SGHAT, CDR2 FQNNGV. CDR3 length: 16 amino acids. The CDR3 DNA sequence: TGTGCCAGCAGGGGCTTTTCTACGGCGGGAGATGAAAAACTGTTTTTT. Amino acids: CASRGFSTAGDEKLFF.

This chain joins TRBV18 and TRBJ2-7; no clear D. CDR1 is KGHSH and CDR2 is LQKENI in the germline V gene. This CDR3 contains 15 residues. V was clipped by 2 bases and J by 3 bases, with 14 bases between them. Written as DNA, the CDR3 is TGTGCCAGCTCACCATATGACTCCATCCTCTACGAGCAGTACTTC. This sequence encodes CASSPYDSILYEQYF.

The chain joins TRBV18 to TRBJ2-1; a possible D gene is TRBD1 (6 bases). V lost 8 bases and J lost 2, with 16 bases in between. The germline CDR1 and CDR2 sequences are KGHSH and LQKENI. The length of the CDR3 is 15 residues. The CDR3 bases are TGTGCCAGCGCCCCTTGGCAGGGGCCCTACAATGAGCAGTTCTTC. It encodes CASAPWQGPYNEQFF.

This clone appeared once. The V and J genes are TRBV5-1 and TRBJ2-7, with TRBD2 matching 10 bases. The CDR3 runs 17 residues. Germline V lookup: CDR1 SGHRS, CDR2 YFSETQ. V lost 6 bases to trimming and J lost 0 bases; unmatched junction nucleotides: 12. This CDR3 reads CASKRQAGGFSSYEQYF. CDR3 sequence (DNA): TGCGCCAGCAAGAGGCAAGCGGGAGGGTTTAGCTCCTACGAGCAGTACTTC.

Worth noting for this clone: Compared with germline, one end of the junction differs, possibly owing to a read error. The CDR3 protein is CASSNLVFGLLIF. In DNA form, the CDR3 reads TGTGCCAGCTCAAATCTGGTTTTCGGACTTCTGATCTTT. The chain joins TRBV18 to TRBJ1-4; D gene unclear. The CDR3 is 13 residues long. Germline CDR1 reads KGHSH; CDR2 reads LQKENI.

The CDR3 here is CASSLSQLNTGELFF. CDR3 nucleotides: TGCGCCAGCAGCTTATCACAGCTCAACACCGGGGAGCTGTTTTTT. The rearrangement joins TRBV5-1 to TRBJ2-2; D is ambiguous. V lost 2 bases and J lost 2, with 10 bases in between. The CDR3 contains 15 residues. The germline V gene encodes CDR1 SGHRS and CDR2 YFSETQ. The entire variable domain, with the rest obtained from reference TRBV5-1 and TRBJ2-2, is as follows: KAGVTQTPRYLIKTRGQQVTLSCSPISGHRSVSWYQQTPGQGLQFLFEYFSETQRNKGNFPGRFSGRQFSNSRSEMNVSTLELGDSALYLCASSLSQLNTGELFFGEGSRLTVL.

V is TRBV7-2 and J is TRBJ1-1; TRBD1 matches 7 bases. V lost 5 bases, J lost 5 bases, and 8 bases stayed unmatched. From germline, CDR1 is SGHTA and CDR2 FQGNSA. This CDR3 region has 14 residues. CDR3 in DNA: TGTGCCAGCAGCCCAAAGGGGGCCGGGACTGAAGCTTTCTTT. Translation gives CASSPKGAGTEAFF. Full variable domain (outside the CDR3, taken from reference TRBV7-2 and TRBJ1-1): GAGVSQSPSNKVTEKGKDVELRCDPISGHTALYWYRQSLGQGLEFLIYFQGNSAPDKSGLPSDRFSAERTGGSVSTLTIQRTQQEDSAVYLCASSPKGAGTEAFFGQGTRLTVV.

This rearrangement joins TRBV7-8 to TRBJ2-3; tentative D call: TRBD1 (5 bases). Between the trimmed V and J ends, which lost 1 base and 6 bases, there was a span of 17 bases. Germline CDR1 SGHVS, CDR2 FQNEAQ. The CDR3 has 16 residues. CDR3 loop: CASSLGPQGTLDTQYF. CDR3 nucleotides: TGTGCCAGCAGCTTAGGTCCGCAGGGAACGTTGGATACGCAGTATTTT.

The chain links TRBV18 to TRBJ1-2, with unresolved D. The CDR3 is made up of 13 amino acids. The V gene's germline CDR1 is KGHSH and CDR2 LQKENI. V gave up 0 bases and J gave up 1 base, with 3 bases separating them. CDR3 nucleotide sequence: TGTGCCAGCTCACCACCTAATAACTATGGCTACACCTTC. It encodes CASSPPNNYGYTF.

The V call is TRBV19, the J call TRBJ2-2; 13 nucleotides match TRBD2. Looked up from germline, CDR1 is LNHDA and CDR2 is SQIVND (reference sequence). Trimming at V came to 8 bases and at J to 7 bases, leaving 4 bases not matched to a gene. CDR3 length: 14 residues. Here the CDR3 reads CASVRLAGGGELFF. Written as DNA, the CDR3 is TGTGCCAGTGTTCGACTAGCGGGAGGCGGGGAGCTGTTTTTT.

The chain couples TRBV2 to TRBJ1-4; weak D call: TRBD1 (6 bases). The CDR3 length is 15 residues. Germline CDR1 reads SNHLY; CDR2 reads FYNNEI. Trimming pared 3 bases from V and 13 bases from J, leaving 21 bases between. CDR3 region: CASSDFFSGADTLFF. The CDR3 DNA is TGTGCCAGCAGTGATTTCTTTTCAGGGGCAGATACACTGTTTTTT.

The chain employs TRBV19 and TRBJ2-3; TRBD2 matches at 9 bases. The CDR3 runs to 16 residues. V was pared by 5 bases and J by 0 bases, with 6 bases of the junction left unmatched. CDR1 and CDR2 from the germline V gene are LNHDA and SQIVND (reference sequence). The CDR3 DNA reads TGTGCCAGTAGTGGCTTTAGCGGGAGAAGCACAGATACGCAGTATTTT. Amino acids: CASSGFSGRSTDTQYF.

The V gene is TRBV15, the J gene TRBJ2-2, with 7 bases that match TRBD1. V lost 0 bases to trimming and J lost 6 bases; unmatched junction nucleotides: 4. The germline gives CDR1 LNHNV, CDR2 YYDKDF (reference sequence). The CDR3 has 15 amino acids. The CDR3 here is CATSRETQGAGELFF. The CDR3 bases are TGTGCCACCAGCAGAGAAACTCAGGGGGCCGGGGAGCTGTTTTTT.

The gene calls are TRBV7-3 and TRBJ2-1, with D possibly matching TRBD2 (6 bases). The germline V gene encodes CDR1 SGHTA and CDR2 FQGTGA. CDR3 length: 16 amino acids. The V gene lost 1 base and the J gene lost 6 bases, with 16 bases spanning the gap. CDR3 region: CASSLRTRAGSNEQFF. The CDR3 nucleotides are TGTGCCAGCAGCTTAAGAACCCGGGCGGGAAGCAATGAGCAGTTCTTC.

The rearrangement joins TRBV6-5 to TRBJ1-1; no clear D gene. Germline-derived CDR1 and CDR2 are MNHEY and SVGAGI. The CDR3 spans 13 residues. V dropped 6 bases and J dropped 1 base, with 9 bases sitting between them. The DNA for the CDR3 is TGTGCCAGCAGCCGAGGGTCGAACACTGAAGCTTTCTTT. This sequence encodes CASSRGSNTEAFF.

The gene calls are TRBV19 and TRBJ2-1; D remains ambiguous. V lost 0 bases and J 15 bases, leaving 18 bases between the germline ends. The CDR3 runs 14 residues. Germline CDR1 and CDR2: LNHDA and SQIVND (reference sequence). The CDR3 region is CASSIDQLNRVWFF. CDR3 nucleotide sequence: TGTGCCAGTAGTATAGATCAGCTCAACAGAGTCTGGTTCTTC.

V usage is TRBV27 and J usage is TRBJ2-1; tentatively, D is TRBD2 (6 bases). The CDR3 is 12 residues long. Germline V gene lookup returns CDR1 MNHEY and CDR2 SMNVEV (reference sequence). Deletions cut 4 bases from V and 7 bases from J, with 8 bases between. The CDR3 here is CASSSGLNEQFF. CDR3 DNA sequence: TGTGCCAGCAGTTCGGGACTTAATGAGCAGTTCTTC.

The rearrangement uses TRBV5-1 and TRBJ2-3, with a possible D match to TRBD2 (5 bases). V gave up 2 bases and J gave up 3 bases, with 16 bases separating them. Germline CDR1 reads SGHRS; CDR2 reads YFSETQ. The CDR3 spans 16 residues. CDR3 sequence reads: CASSFSNRGSTDTQYF. CDR3 bases: TGCGCCAGCAGCTTCTCTAATCGAGGGAGTACAGATACGCAGTATTTT.

J is TRBJ1-3 and V is TRBV7-9, with TRBD1 as a possible D gene (6 bases). Trimming shortened V by 1 base and J by 2 bases, and 9 bases separated the two germline ends. CDR1 SEHNR and CDR2 FQNEAQ come from the germline V gene (reference sequence). The CDR3 covers 15 residues. The DNA for the CDR3 is TGTGCCAGCAGCTTAGTGTCAGGGGCTGGAAACACCATATATTTT. Translating it yields CASSLVSGAGNTIYF.

V is TRBV19 and J is TRBJ1-1; D ambiguous. Germline V gene sequence: CDR1 LNHDA, CDR2 SQIVND (reference sequence). The CDR3 has 13 amino acids. The V end lost 3 bases, the J end lost 1 base, and 6 bases lay between the germline ends. This CDR3 reads CASSMARNTEAFF. The CDR3 nucleotides are TGTGCCAGTAGTATGGCTAGGAACACTGAAGCTTTCTTT.

This clone has more than one count but fewer than ten. V and J are TRBV5-6 and TRBJ2-3; 10 bases align to TRBD2. V gave up 2 bases and J gave up 5 bases; unmatched junction bases: 17. The CDR3 totals 19 residues. The germline CDR1 and CDR2 sequences are SGHDT and YYEEEE. CDR3 loop: CASSFGSGLANQDRDTQYF. Written as DNA, the CDR3 is TGTGCCAGCAGCTTCGGGTCGGGACTAGCGAACCAAGACAGAGATACGCAGTATTTT.

V usage is TRBV4-3 and J usage is TRBJ2-7; 9 bases are shared with TRBD2. The CDR3 spans 17 residues. J lost 7 bases, V lost 4 bases, and 17 bases had no gene match. Germline V gene sequence: CDR1 LGHNA, CDR2 YSLEER. CDR3 sequence: CASSPVRPGASGVEQYF. The CDR3 bases are TGCGCCAGCAGCCCGGTTCGGCCTGGGGCTAGCGGGGTGGAGCAGTACTTC.

The CDR3 is CASSRDRLSNQPQHF. CDR3 in DNA: TGTGCCAGCAGCCGAGACAGACTTAGCAATCAGCCCCAGCATTTT. The chain carries TRBV3-1 (or the pseudogene TRBV3-2) and TRBJ1-5; possibly TRBD1 for D (5 bases). The CDR3 has 15 residues. V was shortened by 4 bases and J by 0 bases, with 10 bases between the two germline ends. The germline V gene encodes CDR1 LGHDT and CDR2 YNNKEL (reference sequence).

The rearrangement uses TRBV23-1 and TRBJ1-5; D is perhaps TRBD1 (6 bases). Being an ORF, TRBV23-1 has a function that is uncertain. V lost 0 bases and J lost 2, with 14 bases in between. The CDR3 length is 17 residues. The CDR3, as DNA: TGCGCCAGCAGTCAATCGGCTGGGGGCGAGGGCAATCAGCCCCAGCATTTT. Translation: CASSQSAGGEGNQPQHF.